This T cell receptor beta chain was sequenced for a study of blood T cells in healthy people across ages (dated by TCRdb to between 2015 and 2017). A note on the overall study: In model experiments, template switching captured about one uniquely barcoded TCR beta cDNA molecule for every two T cells. To avoid experimental bias, donors of different ages were distributed randomly across sequencing lanes. The study analyzed two additional independent replicas of 1 million unique cDNA reads from the same blood draw for two donors, one aged 18 to 29 and one aged 80 or older. Age-related changes in TCR beta repertoire diversity were measured in the study by deep sequencing normalized with unique cDNA molecular identifiers. The donors were split into four age groups: young (average around 15 years), middle-aged (roughly 39), aged (around 67) and long-lived (roughly 80).

The paper's findings and limits, for the study overall: Compared with the aged group, more naive CD4+ T cells, fewer expanded clones and increased TCR diversity were shown by the long-lived group, suggesting age selection. As age increased, observed TCR beta diversity per million T cells dropped in a roughly linear way, and a significant reduction was already evident by age approximately 40. Estimates of total diversity based on one million sequenced T cells were considered lower bounds and underestimates. Because donor CMV infection status was unknown, age-related changes in expanded clonotypes were potentially confounded. A strong correlation was found between observed TCR beta diversity and the percentage of naive T cells measured by flow cytometry. Bulk unsorted PBMC profiling prevented conclusive comparison of naive and antigen-experienced compartments.

Receptor amplification or capture employed 5' RACE. The run used an Illumina HiSeq 2500. The second PCR ran for roughly 7 to 12 cycles and used a J-beta primer mix along with a sample-barcoded 5' primer. A template-switch 5' adaptor carrying 12 random nucleotides introduced a unique molecular identifier onto each TCR beta cDNA molecule. Each sample yielded at least 3 million CDR3-containing paired-end reads. The Mint cDNA synthesis kit, primed by a TRBC-specific oligonucleotide, was used to synthesize first-strand cDNA from all RNA. After uracil-DNA glycosylase treatment, a first 18-cycle PCR used universal primers M1SS and BC2_uni_R on all cDNA. From the authors' description of their analysis: Each sample was normalized by randomly selecting 1 million high-quality reads, each carrying a distinct molecular identifier. Instead of being binned into consensus sequences, reads with shared molecular identifiers were discarded. MiTCR, run with a Q25 quality threshold and the strictest error-elimination algorithm, handled CDR3 identification, clonotype clustering and error correction. A nonparametric unseen species model with Euler transformation was used to estimate a lower bound on total TCR beta diversity. TCRdb reprocessed the public reads (quality trimming at Q25 with fastp, clone calling with MiXCR) and kept in-frame beta chains. For every CDR3 protein sequence, its rows merge into one entry that carries the most common genes and DNA. The V and J calls were not made by the authors but by TCRdb's processing. Here the sample has around 1,500,000 distinct CDR3 sequences; 42% occur a single time. 7% to 9% of the sample is in the top ten clones.

This clonotype was recorded a few times. Its binding antigen is unknown. It has no much larger one-base neighbor in the sample; base qualities were not kept. The V end loses 8 bases and the J end loses 7 bases, and a stretch of 12 bases separates them. The CDR3 runs 12 amino acids, cysteine and phenylalanine included. Only the CDR3 part of the read is kept: 36 bases, read in frame from the first base. The donors were under 40 Caucasian individuals from Russia, aged about 6 to 100 years, who were systemically healthy. Approximately 9 milliliters of peripheral blood were collected from each donor into EDTA-treated Vacutainer tubes. Ficoll-Paque density-gradient centrifugation was used to isolate PBMCs, with at least 7 million obtained per sample. Total RNA was extracted from PBMCs with Trizol reagent, with at least 6 micrograms obtained per sample. Naive CD45RAhigh/CD27high T cell percentages were measured by flow cytometry on a PBMC aliquot from every donor.

This TCR came from a woman aged 18-30 years in good health. The sample taken for sequencing was blood. Recombination joined TRBV12-3 or TRBV12-4 with TRBJ2-1; the D gene is perhaps TRBD2, from 6 matching bases. Here the CDR3 is given as CASSGVGNEQFF. The nucleotide sequence reads as follows: TGTGCCAGCTCGGGGGTTGGGAATGAGCAGTTCTTC.